The sample holds one count of the clone carrying this TCR beta chain. Antigen: not known. Study processing details: Filtering differed since immunoSEQ provided only junctions, with no quality scores. The repertoire was sequenced with immunoSEQ multiplex PCR; TCRdb's copy has only in-frame clones and lacks some. V and J calls and clone size are those listed in that table; D and trimming were worked out from the DNA. Of about a million clones listed, 60% to 80% are singletons. The sample belongs to a study of shared clonotypes between healthy human individuals. Study-level information: Plates per donor: three CD4 naive, three CD4 memory, two CD8 naive, one CD8 memory. General study points: Researchers found naive subsets generally carried larger estimated richness than memory subsets.

The study separated CD4+ cells into CD45RA+ naive and CD45RA-negative memory subsets. Germline V gene data show CDR1 as SGHRS and CDR2 as YFSETQ. This CDR3 contains 13 residues. Trimming took off 0 bases at V and 5 bases at J, with 6 bases between the two ends. The source of this sequence is a man between 18 and 29 years old in good health. Some clones in this sample may be carry-over from other donors' samples. Sequencing was performed on memory CD4+ T cells from PBMCs. Subset defined: CD45RA-negative fraction. V and J are TRBV5-1 and TRBJ2-1; D not certain. The CDR3 is CASSLGKNNEQFF. CDR3 in DNA: TGCGCCAGCAGCTTGGGGAAAAACAATGAGCAGTTCTTC.